The sample holds a few counts of the clone carrying this T cell receptor (beta chain). The antigen is undetermined. These data originate in a study of T-cell memory formation after mild COVID-19. Study at large: Largely donor-specific TCR clusters were found.

Barcoded TCR alpha and TCR beta cDNA libraries with UMIs came from 5'RACE using constant-segment primers. Each CDR3 protein is one row after TCRdb ran MiXCR on the 5' RACE reads. The table shows 280,000 or so distinct CDR3 sequences, with 15% to 20% occurring only once. The CDR3 covers 14 residues. J was trimmed by 9 bases and V by 6 bases; bases with no gene match: 8. CDR1 and CDR2 (germline): SGHTA, FQGNSA. Study-level results: Day 37-peaking second-wave clones had unconfirmed SARS-CoV-2 specificity.

Sequenced sample: PBMCs or a T cell subset sorted from them (not recorded which). The TCR comes from a young man who had mild COVID-19 (a few samples of this study predate the infection). Cell type and time point are not known. The chain employs TRBV7-2 and TRBJ1-6; 7 bases match TRBD1. The CDR3 bases are TGTGCCAGCAGTCCCGGGACAGTGGCTTCACCCCTCCACTTT. Protein product: CASSPGTVASPLHF.